The 13 T cell receptor beta chains given below trace back to one sample, sequenced in a study of cytomegalovirus exposure and HLA in healthy donors. Primers included in the PCR were 60 Vbeta and 13 Jbeta primers. Assay: immunoSEQ multiplex PCR; the TCRdb copy retains only in-frame clones and omits some. The sample consists of fewer than 180,000 clones, roughly 77% of them appearing once. Sequenced: PBMCs. All receptors come from a human donor in good health.

The chain joins TRBV28 to TRBJ2-7, with D tentatively TRBD1 (5 bases). Germline CDR1 MDHEN, CDR2 SYDVKM. Between the trimmed V and J ends, which lost 3 bases and 0 bases, there was a span of 9 bases. The length of the CDR3 is 14 residues. The CDR3 DNA reads TGTGCCAGCAGTTTGGTGGACAACTCCTACGAGCAGTACTTC. Translation gives CASSLVDNSYEQYF.

The J gene is TRBJ1-1, the V gene TRBV7-2; D might be TRBD1 (6 bases). V lost 0 bases, J lost 0 bases, and 11 bases lay in between. CDR3 length: 16 residues. From germline, CDR1 is SGHTA and CDR2 FQGNSA. The CDR3 DNA reads as TGTGCCAGCAGCTTAGCTTTACAGGGCGTGAACACTGAAGCTTTCTTT. As protein: CASSLALQGVNTEAFF.

The chain is built from TRBV7-8 and TRBJ2-5; maybe TRBD1 (5 bases). Trimming cost V 5 bases and J 4 bases, with 11 bases left between them. The CDR3 covers 13 residues. Germline lookup yields CDR1 SGHVS and CDR2 FQNEAQ. The CDR3 DNA follows: TGTGCCAGCAGCCTCAGGGTCGGAGAGACCCAGTACTTC. This encodes CASSLRVGETQYF.

V is TRBV5-6 and J is TRBJ1-3; the D gene is possibly TRBD1 (6 bases). This CDR3 region has 15 residues. The germline V gene encodes CDR1 SGHDT and CDR2 YYEEEE. Trimming pared 1 base from V and 2 bases from J, leaving 10 bases between. The CDR3 nucleotides are TGTGCCAGCAGCTTGTTGGACAGCACTGGAAACACCATATATTTT. This gives the protein CASSLLDSTGNTIYF.

The chain links TRBV28 to TRBJ2-7, with 7 bases matching TRBD1. V dropped 6 bases and J dropped 0; count of bases not matched to a gene: 5. Germline V CDR1 and CDR2: MDHEN, SYDVKM. The CDR3 extends over 14 amino acids. The CDR3 bases are TGTGCCAGCAGCATATCAGGGGGCTCCTACGAGCAGTACTTC. The encoded protein is CASSISGGSYEQYF.

This clone appeared once. The gene calls are TRBV7-6 and TRBJ2-1; TRBD1 aligns across 9 bases. This CDR3 has 16 amino acids. CDR1 and CDR2 from the germline V gene are SGHVS and FNYEAQ. Trimming at V came to 5 bases and at J to 9 bases, leaving 14 bases not matched to a gene. The chain's CDR3 is CASSPGPGTGLGEQFF. The CDR3 coding sequence is TGTGCCAGCAGCCCAGGCCCCGGGACAGGGTTGGGTGAGCAGTTCTTC.

The rearrangement joins TRBV30 to TRBJ2-2; D ambiguous. CDR3 length: 13 amino acids. Germline V gene data show CDR1 as GTSNPN and CDR2 as SVGIG (reference sequence). V was pared by 3 bases and J by 4 bases, with 9 bases between. The CDR3: CAWRVASTGELFF. The CDR3 nucleotides read TGTGCCTGGAGGGTCGCGAGCACCGGGGAGCTGTTTTTT. Full variable domain (outside the CDR3, taken from reference TRBV30 and TRBJ2-2): SQTIHQWPATLVQPVGSPLSLECTVEGTSNPNLYWYRQAAGRGLQLLFYSVGIGQISSEVPQNLSASRPQDRQFILSSKKLLLSDSGFYLCAWRVASTGELFFGEGSRLTVL.

Here the CDR3 reads CASSPTSGRRVVNEQFF. CDR3 nucleotides: TGCGCCAGCAGCCCGACTAGCGGGAGACGGGTAGTGAATGAGCAGTTCTTC. V is TRBV5-1 and J is TRBJ2-1; 12 bases fit TRBD2. Unmatched junction bases numbered 12, after V lost 4 bases and J lost 7 bases. Germline V gives CDR1 SGHRS, CDR2 YFSETQ. This CDR3 comprises 17 residues.

V is TRBV6-6 and J is TRBJ1-2, with 8 bases identical to TRBD1. Per the germline V gene, CDR1 is MNHNY and CDR2 is SVGAGI (reference sequence). After removal of 6 bases from V and 1 base from J, the junction contained 7 bases not matched to a gene. This CDR3 comprises 15 residues. The CDR3 sequence is CASSSKDRDNYGYTF. CDR3 nucleotides: TGTGCCAGCAGCTCCAAGGACAGGGATAACTATGGCTACACCTTC.

DNA for the CDR3: TGTGCCAGCAGCTCTCTAGCGGGGGGCTCCTACAATGAGCAGTTCTTC. This gives the protein CASSSLAGGSYNEQFF. This chain uses TRBV7-9 with TRBJ2-1, with 11 bases aligning to TRBD2. CDR3 length: 16 residues. Germline V gives CDR1 SEHNR, CDR2 FQNEAQ (reference sequence). The J segment lost 0 bases and the V segment lost 4 bases, leaving 2 bases of the junction unmatched.

This rearrangement joins TRBV15 to TRBJ2-1, with 9 bases aligning to TRBD2. Germline loops: CDR1 LNHNV, CDR2 YYDKDF (reference sequence). V lost 1 base, J lost 8 bases, and 9 bases stayed unmatched. The CDR3 is 16 residues long. The CDR3 is CATSRASLAGVYEQFF. The DNA for the CDR3 is TGTGCCACCAGCAGAGCCTCATTAGCGGGAGTTTATGAGCAGTTCTTC.

The chain recombines TRBV6-4 with TRBJ2-1, with TRBD2 matching 12 bases. This CDR3 is built from 15 residues. The germline gives CDR1 MRHNA, CDR2 SNTAGT. Germline trimming cut 4 bases from V and 8 bases from J; bases unmatched to any gene: 6. CDR3 in amino acids: CASSALAGGLYEQFF. In DNA, the CDR3 is TGTGCCAGCAGTGCTCTAGCGGGAGGGCTCTATGAGCAGTTCTTC.

This clone occurred a few times. The CDR3 DNA sequence: TGTGCCAGCAGTGACGGGACAAACAATGAGCAGTTCTTC. Amino acids: CASSDGTNNEQFF. The rearrangement links TRBV6-4 to TRBJ2-1, with a tentative D call TRBD1 (6 bases). Germline CDR1 is MRHNA and CDR2 is SNTAGT. This CDR3 is 13 amino acids long. Trimming left V 2 bases short and J 5 bases short, with 7 bases between.